This T cell receptor (beta chain) was obtained from a study of esophageal squamous cell carcinoma under preoperative chemotherapy. Study overall: Both tumor-infiltrating lymphocytes and peripheral blood T cells were profiled. Regarding the study as a whole: Abundant clones tended to shrink rather than expand after paclitaxel-nedaplatin.

Worth noting for this clonotype: Its cognate antigen is unknown. One end of the junction does not line up with germline, which may come from a read error.

MiXCR, applied by TCRdb to the PCR reads, yields one record per CDR3 protein. The profile shows about 32,000 distinct CDR3 sequences, less than 65% of them singletons. The CDR3 sequence is 17 residues long. The germline CDR1 and CDR2 sequences are SGHTA and FQGTGA. Time point reported: after preoperative PTX-NDP chemotherapy. Preoperative chemotherapy with paclitaxel-nedaplatin was given to patients before surgery. This TCR came from a human donor with esophageal squamous cell carcinoma. The donor label of this sample is uncertain. This chain connects TRBV7-3 to TRBJ2-5, with 8 bases fitting TRBD2. This material was collected from a patient given preoperative chemotherapy. The CDR3 here is CASCLGLGRGDGETQYF. CDR3 bases: TGTGCCAGCTGCCTGGGACTGGGGCGGGGGGACGGAGAGACGCAGTACTTC.